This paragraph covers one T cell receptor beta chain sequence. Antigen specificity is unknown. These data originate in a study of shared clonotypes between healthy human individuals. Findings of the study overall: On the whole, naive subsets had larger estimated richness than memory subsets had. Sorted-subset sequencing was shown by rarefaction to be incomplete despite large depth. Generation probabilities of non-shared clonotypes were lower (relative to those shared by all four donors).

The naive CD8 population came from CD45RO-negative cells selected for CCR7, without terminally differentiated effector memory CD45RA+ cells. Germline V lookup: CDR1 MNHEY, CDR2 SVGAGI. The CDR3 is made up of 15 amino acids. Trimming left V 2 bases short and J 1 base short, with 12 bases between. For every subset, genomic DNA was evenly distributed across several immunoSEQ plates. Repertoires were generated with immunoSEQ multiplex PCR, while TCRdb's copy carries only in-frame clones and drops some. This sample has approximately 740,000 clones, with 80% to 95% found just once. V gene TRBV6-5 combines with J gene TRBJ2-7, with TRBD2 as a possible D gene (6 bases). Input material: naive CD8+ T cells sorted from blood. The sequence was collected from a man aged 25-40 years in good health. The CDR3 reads CASSYGTGPSYEQYF. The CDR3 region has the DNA TGTGCCAGCAGTTACGGGACTGGCCCATCCTACGAGCAGTACTTC.